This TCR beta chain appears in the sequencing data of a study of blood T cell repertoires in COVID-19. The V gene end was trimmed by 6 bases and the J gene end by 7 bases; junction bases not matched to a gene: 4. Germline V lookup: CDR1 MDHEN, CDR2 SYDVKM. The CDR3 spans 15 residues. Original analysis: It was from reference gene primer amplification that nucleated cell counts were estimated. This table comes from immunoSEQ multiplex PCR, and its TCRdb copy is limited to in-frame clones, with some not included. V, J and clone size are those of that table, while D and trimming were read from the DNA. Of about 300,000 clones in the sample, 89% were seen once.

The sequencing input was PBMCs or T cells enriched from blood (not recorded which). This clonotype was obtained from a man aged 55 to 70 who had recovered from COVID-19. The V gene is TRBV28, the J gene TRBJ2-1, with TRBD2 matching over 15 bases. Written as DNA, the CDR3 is TGTGCCAGCAGCGGTGGGACTAGCGGGGGGAATGAGCAGTTCTTC. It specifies CASSGGTSGGNEQFF.